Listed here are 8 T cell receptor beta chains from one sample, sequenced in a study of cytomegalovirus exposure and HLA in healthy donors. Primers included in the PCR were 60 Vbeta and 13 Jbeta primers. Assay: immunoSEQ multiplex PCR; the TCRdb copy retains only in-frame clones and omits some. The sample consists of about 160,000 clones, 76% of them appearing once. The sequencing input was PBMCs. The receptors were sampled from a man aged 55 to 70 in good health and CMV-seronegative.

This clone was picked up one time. The CDR3 region has the DNA TGTGCCAGCAGCTTAGTGGCGGATGAGCAGTTCTTC. Its translation: CASSLVADEQFF. The chain joins TRBV7-9 to TRBJ2-1, with D unclear. V lost 1 base to trimming and J lost 8 bases, with 6 bases between them. The CDR3 has 12 amino acids. CDR1 is SEHNR and CDR2 is FQNEAQ in the germline V gene (reference sequence).

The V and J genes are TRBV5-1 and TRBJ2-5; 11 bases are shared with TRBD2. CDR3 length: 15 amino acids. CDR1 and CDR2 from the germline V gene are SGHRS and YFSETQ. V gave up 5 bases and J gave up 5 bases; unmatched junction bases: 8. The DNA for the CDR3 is TGCGCCAGCAGTTTAGCGGGGGGGATTTGGGAGACCCAGTACTTC. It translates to CASSLAGGIWETQYF.

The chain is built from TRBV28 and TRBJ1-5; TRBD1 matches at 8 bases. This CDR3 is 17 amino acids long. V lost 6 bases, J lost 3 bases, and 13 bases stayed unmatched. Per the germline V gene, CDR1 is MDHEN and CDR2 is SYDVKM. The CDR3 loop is CASRTPLGQGPNQPQHF. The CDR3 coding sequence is TGTGCCAGCAGAACTCCCCTAGGACAGGGCCCCAATCAGCCCCAGCATTTT.

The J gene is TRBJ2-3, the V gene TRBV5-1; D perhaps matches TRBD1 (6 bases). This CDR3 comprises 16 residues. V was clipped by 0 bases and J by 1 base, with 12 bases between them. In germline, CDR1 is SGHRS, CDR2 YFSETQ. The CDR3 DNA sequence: TGCGCCAGCAGCTTGGGAGGGGGTGTAGGCACAGATACGCAGTATTTT. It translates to CASSLGGGVGTDTQYF.

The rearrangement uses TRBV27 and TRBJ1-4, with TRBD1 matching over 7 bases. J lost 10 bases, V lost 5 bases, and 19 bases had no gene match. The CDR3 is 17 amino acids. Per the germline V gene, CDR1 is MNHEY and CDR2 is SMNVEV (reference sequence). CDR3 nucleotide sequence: TGTGCCAGCAGTCCGCCTGGACAGGTGGTCGCAAAGGGAAAACTGTTTTTT. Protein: CASSPPGQVVAKGKLFF.

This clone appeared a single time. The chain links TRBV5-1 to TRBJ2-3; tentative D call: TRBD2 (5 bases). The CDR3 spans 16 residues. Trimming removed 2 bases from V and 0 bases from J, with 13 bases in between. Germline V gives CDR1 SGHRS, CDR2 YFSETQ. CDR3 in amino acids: CASSFRGAPSTDTQYF. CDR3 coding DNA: TGCGCCAGCAGCTTCCGGGGAGCTCCGAGCACAGATACGCAGTATTTT.

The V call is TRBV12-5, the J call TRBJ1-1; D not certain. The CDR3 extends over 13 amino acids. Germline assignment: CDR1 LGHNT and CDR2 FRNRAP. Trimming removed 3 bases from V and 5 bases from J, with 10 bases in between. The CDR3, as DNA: TGTGCTAGTGGTTTCGCAGGTATGACTGAAGCTTTCTTT. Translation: CASGFAGMTEAFF.

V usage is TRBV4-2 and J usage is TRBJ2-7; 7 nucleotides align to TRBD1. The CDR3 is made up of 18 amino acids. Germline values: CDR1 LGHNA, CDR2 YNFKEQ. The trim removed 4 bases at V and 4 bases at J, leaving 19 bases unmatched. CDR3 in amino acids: CASSRGDSQIAYPYEQYF. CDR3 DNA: TGTGCCAGCAGCCGTGGGGACAGCCAAATTGCGTACCCGTACGAGCAGTACTTC.